One and the same sample provided the 24 T cell receptor beta chains below, sequenced in a study of blood T cell repertoires in COVID-19 (dated by TCRdb to 2020 to 2021). The protocol used for the library was the immunoSEQ multiplex PCR assay. TCRdb stores this immuneACCESS table with in-frame sequences only. Part of the clones is absent; in the studies checked, under half of the shortfall reflects unresolved V genes, and no reason is known for the rest. For this sample the table gives 130,000 to 150,000 clones, of which more than 65% were detected only once. The ten most abundant clones make up about 7.2% of the sample. Sequencing was carried out using peripheral blood. These receptor sequences come from a woman in her forties or fifties in a cohort sampled during active or convalescent COVID-19.

The gene calls are TRBV5-6 and TRBJ1-6; maybe TRBD1 (6 bases). The CDR3 runs to 14 residues. Trimming took off 1 base at V and 9 bases at J, with 11 bases between the two ends. Germline loops: CDR1 SGHDT, CDR2 YYEEEE. CDR3 sequence reads: CASSLPRGASPLHF. DNA of the CDR3: TGTGCCAGCAGCTTGCCCAGGGGAGCTTCACCCCTCCACTTT.

The chain employs TRBV7-2 and TRBJ1-1; D is ambiguous. The CDR3 sequence is 13 residues long. V dropped 4 bases and J dropped 1 base, with 7 bases sitting between them. The germline gives CDR1 SGHTA, CDR2 FQGNSA. CDR3 coding DNA: TGTGCCAGCAGCTCCGGGAGGAACACTGAAGCTTTCTTT. Translated: CASSSGRNTEAFF. The whole variable domain, filled in from reference TRBV7-2 and TRBJ1-1, reads GAGVSQSPSNKVTEKGKDVELRCDPISGHTALYWYRQSLGQGLEFLIYFQGNSAPDKSGLPSDRFSAERTGGSVSTLTIQRTQQEDSAVYLCASSSGRNTEAFFGQGTRLTVV.

This clone was seen a single time. This sequence joins TRBV14 and TRBJ2-3; tentative D call: TRBD2 (5 bases). Trimming pared 4 bases from V and 0 bases from J, leaving 8 bases between. This CDR3 is built from 14 residues. Looked up from germline, CDR1 is SGHDN and CDR2 is FVKESK. CDR3 DNA: TGTGCCAGCAGCCCTAGCCTGAGCACAGATACGCAGTATTTT. This gives the protein CASSPSLSTDTQYF.

This chain links TRBV10-3 with TRBJ1-1, with a possible D match to TRBD1 (6 bases). The CDR3 has 14 residues. CDR1 and CDR2 (germline): ENHRY, SYGVKD. Trimming took 4 bases from V and 5 from J, leaving 14 bases between them. The CDR3 loop is CAISGGGARTEAFF. The CDR3 DNA follows: TGTGCCATCAGTGGAGGGGGGGCGAGGACTGAAGCTTTCTTT.

CDR3 nucleotide sequence: TGTGCCACCACAGTTGTGGGTAAGGGGGCGCGTGGCTATGGCTACACCTTC. This gives the protein CATTVVGKGARGYGYTF. V usage is TRBV10-3 and J usage is TRBJ1-2; 7 bases are shared with TRBD1. Trimming cost V 10 bases and J 4 bases; bases outside gene matches: 21. Germline values: CDR1 ENHRY, CDR2 SYGVKD. The CDR3 is 17 amino acids.

The V and J genes are TRBV5-1 and TRBJ2-2; D unclear. Germline CDR1 SGHRS, CDR2 YFSETQ. Trimming stripped 0 bases from V and 1 base from J, with 4 bases between. This CDR3 contains 14 residues. The CDR3 is CASSLAKNTGELFF. DNA of the CDR3: TGCGCCAGCAGCTTGGCCAAGAACACCGGGGAGCTGTTTTTT. Combining the CDR3 with reference TRBV5-1 and TRBJ2-2 gives the whole variable domain KAGVTQTPRYLIKTRGQQVTLSCSPISGHRSVSWYQQTPGQGLQFLFEYFSETQRNKGNFPGRFSGRQFSNSRSEMNVSTLELGDSALYLCASSLAKNTGELFFGEGSRLTVL.

This chain links TRBV6-4 with TRBJ2-3; D is possibly TRBD2 (6 bases). This CDR3 is 15 amino acids long. Trimming cost V 2 bases and J 1 base, with 10 bases left between them. CDR1 is MRHNA and CDR2 is SNTAGT in the germline V gene. CDR3 protein: CASSDSGLRTDTQYF. CDR3 bases: TGTGCCAGCAGTGACAGCGGGTTGCGCACAGATACGCAGTATTTT.

The rearrangement links TRBV15 to TRBJ1-6; the match to TRBD1 covers 7 bases. CDR3 length: 15 residues. From germline, CDR1 is LNHNV and CDR2 YYDKDF (reference sequence). V lost 3 bases and J lost 6; bases outside the gene matches: 5. CDR3 nucleotides: TGTGCCACCAGCAGCGAAACAGGGGTTAATTCACCCCTCCACTTT. The encoded protein is CATSSETGVNSPLHF.

This chain links TRBV7-2 with TRBJ2-3; D may be TRBD2 (6 bases). CDR1 and CDR2 (germline): SGHTA, FQGNSA. Trimming took 3 bases from V and 0 from J, leaving 7 bases between them. The CDR3 length is 14 residues. This chain's CDR3 is CASSLAGSTDTQYF. CDR3 in DNA: TGTGCCAGCAGCTTGGCGGGGAGCACAGATACGCAGTATTTT.

The chain recombines TRBV6-5 with TRBJ1-2; 8 bases align to TRBD1. This CDR3 comprises 15 residues. V trimming: 6 bases; J trimming: 8 bases; junction bases outside the gene matches: 14. In germline, CDR1 is MNHEY, CDR2 SVGAGI. CDR3 nucleotides: TGTGCCAGCAGCGTAGGGACAGGCATAGCCTTCGGCTACACCTTC. It is translated as CASSVGTGIAFGYTF.

The chain carries TRBV3-1 (or the pseudogene TRBV3-2) and TRBJ1-2; D perhaps matches TRBD1 (6 bases). Trimming took 3 bases from V and 5 from J, leaving 16 bases between them. CDR1 LGHDT and CDR2 YNNKEL come from the germline V gene (reference sequence). CDR3 length equals 15 residues. The CDR3 nucleotides are TGTGCCAGCAGCCAGGGTAGACAGGAGAAATATGGCTACACCTTC. Its protein is CASSQGRQEKYGYTF.

The V call is TRBV5-1, the J call TRBJ1-5; D call uncertain. The CDR3 has 15 amino acids. V lost 0 bases to trimming and J lost 0 bases, with 7 bases between them. CDR1 and CDR2 (germline): SGHRS, YFSETQ. CDR3: CASSLAGDSNQPQHF. DNA for the CDR3: TGCGCCAGCAGCTTGGCCGGAGATAGCAATCAGCCCCAGCATTTT.

This clone is a singleton in its sample. The rearrangement joins TRBV3-1 (or the pseudogene TRBV3-2) to TRBJ2-1; 10 nucleotides align to TRBD2. V lost 3 bases to trimming and J lost 9 bases; unmatched junction nucleotides: 5. Germline V gives CDR1 LGHDT, CDR2 YNNKEL (reference sequence). CDR3 length: 14 residues. CDR3 nucleotides: TGTGCCAGCAGCCAGTTCAGCGGGGGGGGTGAGCAGTTCTTC. This codes for CASSQFSGGGEQFF.

V is TRBV2 and J is TRBJ2-1, with TRBD1 as a possible D gene (6 bases). The CDR3 covers 19 residues. The germline CDR1 and CDR2 sequences are SNHLY and FYNNEI. The germline V and J ends were trimmed by 7 bases and 6 bases, with 31 bases remaining between them. DNA for the CDR3: TGTGCCAGCACCGCAGACAGGACTCAGACAGGACTCCTTTCCAATGAGCAGTTCTTC. Protein: CASTADRTQTGLLSNEQFF.

V usage is TRBV5-4 and J usage is TRBJ1-2; D possibly corresponds to TRBD1 (5 bases). The CDR3 is made up of 15 amino acids. Germline CDR1 and CDR2: SGHNT and YYREEE (reference sequence). V dropped 4 bases and J dropped 5 bases, with 18 bases sitting between them. This CDR3 reads CASSLYGAPRYGYTF. The CDR3 DNA reads TGTGCCAGCAGCCTGTATGGGGCGCCTAGGTATGGCTACACCTTC.

This rearrangement joins TRBV10-3 to TRBJ1-5, with no clear D. Germline V gives CDR1 ENHRY, CDR2 SYGVKD. The CDR3 spans 16 residues. Trimming removed 5 bases from V and 0 bases from J, with 14 bases in between. The CDR3 coding sequence is TGTGCCATCAGTTCCACCGGTCCGTATAGCAATCAGCCCCAGCATTTT. As protein: CAISSTGPYSNQPQHF.

CDR3: CASSAGVENTEAFF. In DNA form, the CDR3 reads TGTGCCAGCTCAGCAGGGGTGGAGAACACTGAAGCTTTCTTT. V is TRBV18 and J is TRBJ1-1; perhaps TRBD1 as D (6 bases). Germline assignment: CDR1 KGHSH and CDR2 LQKENI. V was pared by 5 bases and J by 1 base, with 11 bases between. The CDR3 covers 14 residues.

V and J are TRBV5-1 and TRBJ1-2; D uncertain. The length of the CDR3 is 18 residues. Per the germline V gene, CDR1 is SGHRS and CDR2 is YFSETQ. The ends were cut back, 0 bases at V and 5 bases at J, with 23 bases in the middle. The CDR3 spells CASSLEGTPGIGGYGYTF. As DNA, the CDR3 is TGCGCCAGCAGCTTGGAGGGTACGCCCGGGATTGGCGGTTATGGCTACACCTTC.

The V gene is TRBV4-1, the J gene TRBJ2-3; possibly TRBD2 for D (6 bases). CDR3 size: 15 residues. Germline CDR1 is MGHRA and CDR2 is YSYEKL. V lost 0 bases to trimming and J lost 6 bases, with 13 bases between them. CDR3 loop: CASSQEEGATDTQYF. The CDR3 coding sequence is TGCGCCAGCAGCCAAGAGGAGGGAGCAACGGATACGCAGTATTTT.

The rearrangement uses TRBV11-3 and TRBJ1-1; a weak D match, TRBD1 (5 bases). Germline V gives CDR1 SGHNT, CDR2 YENEEA. CDR3 length: 13 amino acids. Trimming stripped 3 bases from V and 2 bases from J, with 7 bases between. CDR3 protein: CASSLTDNTEAFF. DNA for the CDR3: TGTGCCAGCAGCTTGACAGATAACACTGAAGCTTTCTTT.

The gene calls are TRBV24-1 and TRBJ1-2, with TRBD1 matching 9 bases. This CDR3 contains 14 residues. V was clipped by 3 bases and J by 3 bases; unmatched bases: 1. CDR1 KGHDR and CDR2 SFDVKD come from the germline V gene. The CDR3: CATSDGDRDYGYTF. CDR3 DNA: TGTGCCACCAGTGATGGGGACAGGGACTATGGCTACACCTTC.

The chain joins TRBV30 to TRBJ1-4; the D gene is possibly TRBD1 (6 bases). V lost 6 bases and J 2 bases, leaving 16 bases between the germline ends. Germline CDR1 GTSNPN, CDR2 SVGIG (reference sequence). CDR3 length: 15 amino acids. CDR3 sequence: CACPDPTGTNEKLFF. The CDR3 DNA reads as TGTGCCTGCCCCGATCCTACAGGGACTAATGAAAAACTGTTTTTT.

This clone occurred once. V is TRBV6-2 or TRBV6-3 and J is TRBJ2-5, with 7 bases aligning to TRBD1. The CDR3 totals 16 residues. Unmatched junction bases numbered 9, after V lost 0 bases and J lost 5 bases. Germline V lookup: CDR1 MNHEY, CDR2 SVGEGT. Written as DNA, the CDR3 is TGTGCCAGCAGTTACTCGATAAAGGGGGCCGGGGAGACCCAGTACTTC. It codes for CASSYSIKGAGETQYF.

This clone was seen a few times. J is TRBJ1-1 and V is TRBV5-1; no definite D call. V lost 2 bases and J 1 base, leaving 9 bases between the germline ends. Looked up from germline, CDR1 is SGHRS and CDR2 is YFSETQ. This CDR3 spans 14 amino acids. CDR3 sequence: CASSFFPGNTEAFF. DNA of the CDR3: TGCGCCAGCAGCTTTTTCCCGGGGAACACTGAAGCTTTCTTT.